This is a list of T cell receptor beta chains from one sample in a study of cytomegalovirus exposure and HLA in healthy donors. Libraries were prepared by immunoSEQ multiplex PCR; TCRdb keeps only in-frame clonotypes and omits some of them. The sample yields some 170,000 clones, roughly four fifths seen once. The material sequenced was PBMCs. These receptors originate from a woman in her late teens or twenties in good health and CMV-seropositive. The CDR3 runs from the conserved cysteine through the conserved F or W. The order of the fields is clone size, J gene, V gene, D gene, CDR3 DNA, CDR3 protein. D genes are given only for firm matches. The size field is filled for only some rows; it gives once, few, many or a size class.

clone_size: once; j_call: TRBJ1-5; v_call: TRBV7-9; d_call: TRBD1; cdr3_nt: TGTGCCAGCAGCCACGGACAGGGGAATCAGCCCCAGCATTTT; cdr3_aa: CASSHGQGNQPQHF
clone_size: -; j_call: TRBJ1-1; v_call: TRBV7-9; d_call: -; cdr3_nt: TGTGCCAGCAGCGAAAACCTCGGTGAAGCTTTCTTT; cdr3_aa: CASSENLGEAFF
clone_size: -; j_call: TRBJ1-5; v_call: TRBV15; d_call: TRBD1; cdr3_nt: TGTGCCACCAGCCGGACAGGGGATCAGCCCCAGCATTTT; cdr3_aa: CATSRTGDQPQHF
clone_size: -; j_call: TRBJ1-2; v_call: TRBV7-3; d_call: TRBD1; cdr3_nt: TGTGCCAGCAGCTTAGACAGGGCTAATGGCTACACCTTC; cdr3_aa: CASSLDRANGYTF
clone_size: -; j_call: TRBJ2-1; v_call: TRBV9; d_call: -; cdr3_nt: TGTGCCAGCACCCTGGCGGGGAGCAGCTCCTACAATGAGCAGTTCTTC; cdr3_aa: CASTLAGSSSYNEQFF
clone_size: -; j_call: TRBJ1-2; v_call: TRBV7-9; d_call: -; cdr3_nt: TGTGCCAGCAGCGAGAAAAGTGGCTACACCTTC; cdr3_aa: CASSEKSGYTF
clone_size: -; j_call: TRBJ2-1; v_call: TRBV7-6; d_call: TRBD2; cdr3_nt: TGTGCCAGCAGCTTAGGTGCACCGGGACTAGCGGGGGGGCCCAACAATGAGCAGTTCTTC; cdr3_aa: CASSLGAPGLAGGPNNEQFF
clone_size: -; j_call: TRBJ1-1; v_call: TRBV30; d_call: TRBD1; cdr3_nt: TGTGCCTGGAGTGTGGGGACAGGCCTGAACACTGAAGCTTTCTTT; cdr3_aa: CAWSVGTGLNTEAFF
clone_size: -; j_call: TRBJ1-2; v_call: TRBV5-6; d_call: -; cdr3_nt: TGTGCCAGCAGCCCGGCGGTCGGAACTAACTATGGCTACACCTTC; cdr3_aa: CASSPAVGTNYGYTF
clone_size: -; j_call: TRBJ1-4; v_call: TRBV25-1; d_call: TRBD1; cdr3_nt: TGTGCCAGCAGTGAACCCGGGACAGAGAATGAAAAACTGTTTTTT; cdr3_aa: CASSEPGTENEKLFF
clone_size: once; j_call: TRBJ2-3; v_call: TRBV2; d_call: -; cdr3_nt: TGTGCCAGCGCCAGCGAGGGAAACACAGATACGCAGTATTTT; cdr3_aa: CASASEGNTDTQYF
clone_size: once; j_call: TRBJ2-4; v_call: TRBV6-5; d_call: -; cdr3_nt: TGTGCCAGCACCCCTACGGGCGGGGCAGGCATTCAGTACTTC; cdr3_aa: CASTPTGGAGIQYF
clone_size: -; j_call: TRBJ1-1; v_call: TRBV9; d_call: -; cdr3_nt: TGTGCCAGCAGCGGGCCCCCCTTCAGGGGCCCAAACACTGAAGCTTTCTTT; cdr3_aa: CASSGPPFRGPNTEAFF
clone_size: -; j_call: TRBJ2-7; v_call: TRBV5-6; d_call: -; cdr3_nt: TGTGCCAGCAGCTTTGCGGGTTCCGAGCAGTACTTC; cdr3_aa: CASSFAGSEQYF
clone_size: few; j_call: TRBJ1-2; v_call: TRBV6-5; d_call: -; cdr3_nt: TGTGCCAGCAGTTACGGGGCGGACTATGGCTACACCTTC; cdr3_aa: CASSYGADYGYTF
clone_size: -; j_call: TRBJ2-1; v_call: TRBV5-3; d_call: TRBD1; cdr3_nt: TGTGCCAGAAGCTTGGGAGGGACAGGGGATGAGCAGTTCTTC; cdr3_aa: CARSLGGTGDEQFF
clone_size: once; j_call: TRBJ1-5; v_call: TRBV4-1; d_call: -; cdr3_nt: TGCGCCAGCAGCCAAGGAAGGGGCTTGGTTCAGCCCCAGCATTTT; cdr3_aa: CASSQGRGLVQPQHF
clone_size: -; j_call: TRBJ1-3; v_call: TRBV6-6; d_call: TRBD1; cdr3_nt: TGTGCCAGCAGTTCCGGGACAGGGGGCTCTGGAAACACCATATATTTT; cdr3_aa: CASSSGTGGSGNTIYF
clone_size: once; j_call: TRBJ2-7; v_call: TRBV2; d_call: TRBD1; cdr3_nt: TGTGCCAGCAGTGAGCCGGGACAGGGCTCCTACGAGCAGTACTTC; cdr3_aa: CASSEPGQGSYEQYF
clone_size: -; j_call: TRBJ1-2; v_call: TRBV5-6; d_call: -; cdr3_nt: TGTGCCAGCAGCTTGGGCGGGCAGGGGGGCTACACCTTC; cdr3_aa: CASSLGGQGGYTF
clone_size: -; j_call: TRBJ2-5; v_call: TRBV5-4; d_call: TRBD2; cdr3_nt: TGTGCCAGCAGCCACCCTAGCGGGCCCACAGAGGAGACCCAGTACTTC; cdr3_aa: CASSHPSGPTEETQYF
clone_size: -; j_call: TRBJ1-1; v_call: TRBV13; d_call: -; cdr3_nt: TGTGCCAGCAGCTTATCGGCAGGGTGGGAGAACACTGAAGCTTTCTTT; cdr3_aa: CASSLSAGWENTEAFF
clone_size: -; j_call: TRBJ1-6; v_call: TRBV4-2; d_call: -; cdr3_nt: TGTGCCAGCAGCCAAGGCTTACGGGGGGTTTCACCCCTCCACTTT; cdr3_aa: CASSQGLRGVSPLHF
clone_size: few; j_call: TRBJ1-1; v_call: TRBV6-5; d_call: -; cdr3_nt: TGTGCCAGCAGTTCTACAGTCCGAAACACTGAAGCTTTCTTT; cdr3_aa: CASSSTVRNTEAFF
clone_size: -; j_call: TRBJ1-2; v_call: TRBV19; d_call: TRBD1; cdr3_nt: TGTGCCAGTAGTATTAGGGACAGGGGGCATCTCAACTATGGCTACACCTTC; cdr3_aa: CASSIRDRGHLNYGYTF
clone_size: -; j_call: TRBJ1-2; v_call: TRBV2; d_call: TRBD1; cdr3_nt: TGTGCCAGCAAAACTCCGACAGGGCCTTATGGCTACACCTTC; cdr3_aa: CASKTPTGPYGYTF
clone_size: -; j_call: TRBJ1-2; v_call: TRBV10-3; d_call: TRBD1; cdr3_nt: TGTGCCATCGTACAGGGGAATAATGGCTACACCTTC; cdr3_aa: CAIVQGNNGYTF
clone_size: few; j_call: TRBJ1-1; v_call: TRBV7-9; d_call: -; cdr3_nt: TGTGCCAGCAGCTTATTGGAGGGGACGAACACTGAAGCTTTCTTT; cdr3_aa: CASSLLEGTNTEAFF
clone_size: -; j_call: TRBJ2-5; v_call: TRBV6-5; d_call: TRBD1; cdr3_nt: TGTGCCAGCAGTTACTCGGACAGGGGGCAAGAGACCCAGTACTTC; cdr3_aa: CASSYSDRGQETQYF
clone_size: -; j_call: TRBJ2-1; v_call: TRBV19; d_call: TRBD2; cdr3_nt: TGTGCCAGTAGAAGGAGACTAGCGGGGGCCCTCTACAATGAGCAGTTCTTC; cdr3_aa: CASRRRLAGALYNEQFF
clone_size: -; j_call: TRBJ2-7; v_call: TRBV7-8; d_call: -; cdr3_nt: TGTGCCAGCGGTGGGACACTGGGGTTCAACGAGCAGTACTTC; cdr3_aa: CASGGTLGFNEQYF
clone_size: -; j_call: TRBJ2-1; v_call: TRBV2; d_call: TRBD2; cdr3_nt: TGTGCCAGCACCCCGGGACTAGCGAGGGCCAATGAGCAGTTCTTC; cdr3_aa: CASTPGLARANEQFF
clone_size: once; j_call: TRBJ2-1; v_call: TRBV7-3; d_call: TRBD2; cdr3_nt: TGTGCCAGCAGCTCCCAATCTAGCGGGGGGAAGCAGTTCTTC; cdr3_aa: CASSSQSSGGKQFF
clone_size: -; j_call: TRBJ1-6; v_call: TRBV9; d_call: -; cdr3_nt: TGTGCCAGCAGCTCTAGAGGGCGTCAGACGAGAATTTCACCCCTCCACTTT; cdr3_aa: CASSSRGRQTRISPLHF
clone_size: few; j_call: TRBJ1-1; v_call: TRBV5-5; d_call: TRBD1; cdr3_nt: TGCGCCAGCAGCTACGGGACAGGGTTAGTAACGGTGGACACTGAAGCTTTCTTT; cdr3_aa: CASSYGTGLVTVDTEAFF
clone_size: few; j_call: TRBJ1-3; v_call: TRBV6-6; d_call: -; cdr3_nt: TGTGCCAGCAGTTACGGCGGAAACTCTGGAAACACCATATATTTT; cdr3_aa: CASSYGGNSGNTIYF
clone_size: -; j_call: TRBJ2-1; v_call: TRBV7-9; d_call: TRBD2; cdr3_nt: TGTTCCAGCAGCTTCGGACTAGGCCAGTTCTTC; cdr3_aa: CSSSFGLGQFF
clone_size: -; j_call: TRBJ1-1; v_call: TRBV19; d_call: -; cdr3_nt: TGTGCCAGTAGTATATCTTCGAGTCCTGAAGCTTTCTTT; cdr3_aa: CASSISSSPEAFF
clone_size: -; j_call: TRBJ2-1; v_call: TRBV19; d_call: -; cdr3_nt: TGTGCCAGTAGTATAGGTCCTCTCGAGCACAATGAGCAGTTCTTC; cdr3_aa: CASSIGPLEHNEQFF
clone_size: -; j_call: TRBJ1-2; v_call: TRBV2; d_call: -; cdr3_nt: TGTGCCAGCAGCCCGGATGGGGGGGACCTCTATGGCTACACCTTC; cdr3_aa: CASSPDGGDLYGYTF
clone_size: -; j_call: TRBJ1-5; v_call: TRBV30; d_call: TRBD1; cdr3_nt: TGTGCCTGGAGTCCCGGGACAGGGACCAATCAGCCCCAGCATTTT; cdr3_aa: CAWSPGTGTNQPQHF
clone_size: -; j_call: TRBJ2-3; v_call: TRBV27; d_call: -; cdr3_nt: TGTGCCAGCAGTTTATTTCCCGGGAGCACAGATACGCAGTATTTT; cdr3_aa: CASSLFPGSTDTQYF
clone_size: -; j_call: TRBJ2-5; v_call: TRBV27; d_call: -; cdr3_nt: TGTGCCAGCAGCTGGACGGGGACAACCTCTGAGCAGTACTTC; cdr3_aa: CASSWTGTTSEQYF
clone_size: -; j_call: TRBJ2-3; v_call: TRBV11-3; d_call: TRBD1; cdr3_nt: TGTGCCAGCAGCCCCGGACAGGGGGACACAGATACGCAGTATTTT; cdr3_aa: CASSPGQGDTDTQYF
clone_size: -; j_call: TRBJ1-2; v_call: TRBV6-1; d_call: TRBD1; cdr3_nt: TGTGCCAGCAGTTTCGACAGGGGGCGCGGCTACACCTTC; cdr3_aa: CASSFDRGRGYTF
clone_size: -; j_call: TRBJ2-2; v_call: TRBV13; d_call: -; cdr3_nt: TGTGCCAGCAGCTCGCCAACAGGGGAGGCCGCCGGGGAGCTGTTTTTT; cdr3_aa: CASSSPTGEAAGELFF
clone_size: -; j_call: TRBJ1-5; v_call: TRBV12-2; d_call: -; cdr3_nt: TGTGCAAGTCGCTTAGCGCGCGCTCACTCAAGGAGTCAGCCCCAGCATTTT; cdr3_aa: CASRLARAHSRSQPQHF
clone_size: -; j_call: TRBJ1-2; v_call: TRBV6-5; d_call: -; cdr3_nt: TGTGCCAGCAGTTACTCCCAGGAGGGAGGGTCGGGCTACACCTTC; cdr3_aa: CASSYSQEGGSGYTF
clone_size: few; j_call: TRBJ1-4; v_call: TRBV10-3; d_call: -; cdr3_nt: TGTGCCATCAGTAGTTCAGGGAACAATGAAAAACTGTTTTTT; cdr3_aa: CAISSSGNNEKLFF
clone_size: -; j_call: TRBJ1-1; v_call: TRBV5-1; d_call: TRBD1; cdr3_nt: TGCGCCAGCAGCTTTAGACAGGGGGACACTGAAGCTTTCTTT; cdr3_aa: CASSFRQGDTEAFF
clone_size: -; j_call: TRBJ1-4; v_call: TRBV5-6; d_call: TRBD1; cdr3_nt: TGTGCCAGCAGCTTCACGACAGGGTGGGGTGAAAAACTGTTTTTT; cdr3_aa: CASSFTTGWGEKLFF
clone_size: -; j_call: TRBJ2-7; v_call: TRBV15; d_call: -; cdr3_nt: TGTGCCACCAGCAGAGAGGGGAGAACCTACGAGCAGTACTTC; cdr3_aa: CATSREGRTYEQYF
clone_size: -; j_call: TRBJ2-6; v_call: TRBV7-2; d_call: TRBD1; cdr3_nt: TGTGCCAGCAGCTGGACAGGGCTCTCTGGGGCCAACGTCCTGACTTTC; cdr3_aa: CASSWTGLSGANVLTF
clone_size: -; j_call: TRBJ1-4; v_call: TRBV19; d_call: -; cdr3_nt: TGTGCCAGTAGTGTTGCGCTGGAGGGAAAACTGTTTTTT; cdr3_aa: CASSVALEGKLFF
clone_size: -; j_call: TRBJ2-3; v_call: TRBV11-3; d_call: -; cdr3_nt: TGTGCCAGCAGCTTAGGTAGCAGCACAGATACGCAGTATTTT; cdr3_aa: CASSLGSSTDTQYF
clone_size: -; j_call: TRBJ1-2; v_call: TRBV19; d_call: -; cdr3_nt: TGTGCCAGTAGATTCTTGGAGGTGGATGGCTACACCTTC; cdr3_aa: CASRFLEVDGYTF
clone_size: once; j_call: TRBJ1-5; v_call: TRBV4-2; d_call: TRBD1; cdr3_nt: TGTGCCAGCAGCCAAGATGGGACAGGGGCAGGTCAGCCCCAGCATTTT; cdr3_aa: CASSQDGTGAGQPQHF
clone_size: -; j_call: TRBJ2-7; v_call: TRBV27; d_call: -; cdr3_nt: TGTGCCAGCAGTCCACAGGGGAGGTACGAGCAGTACTTC; cdr3_aa: CASSPQGRYEQYF
clone_size: once; j_call: TRBJ2-7; v_call: TRBV7-3; d_call: TRBD1; cdr3_nt: TGTGCCAGCAGCTACGCCACAGGGGCCTACGAGCAGTACTTC; cdr3_aa: CASSYATGAYEQYF
clone_size: -; j_call: TRBJ1-6; v_call: TRBV2; d_call: -; cdr3_nt: TGTGCCAGCAGTGAAGCCAGGCAGAACCATTCACCCCTCCACTTT; cdr3_aa: CASSEARQNHSPLHF